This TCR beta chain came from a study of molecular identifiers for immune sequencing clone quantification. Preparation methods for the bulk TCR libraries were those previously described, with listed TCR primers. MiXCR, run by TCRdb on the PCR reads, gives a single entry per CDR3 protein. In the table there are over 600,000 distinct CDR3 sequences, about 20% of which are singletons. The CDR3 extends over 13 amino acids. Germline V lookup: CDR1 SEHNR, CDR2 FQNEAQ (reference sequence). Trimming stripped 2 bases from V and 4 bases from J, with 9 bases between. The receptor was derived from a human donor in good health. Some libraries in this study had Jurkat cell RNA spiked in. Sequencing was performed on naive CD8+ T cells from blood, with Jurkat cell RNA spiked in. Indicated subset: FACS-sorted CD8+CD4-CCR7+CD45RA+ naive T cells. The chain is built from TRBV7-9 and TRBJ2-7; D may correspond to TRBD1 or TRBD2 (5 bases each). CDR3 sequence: CASSLRDAYEQYF. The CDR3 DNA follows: TGTGCCAGCAGCTTAAGGGACGCTTACGAGCAGTACTTC.